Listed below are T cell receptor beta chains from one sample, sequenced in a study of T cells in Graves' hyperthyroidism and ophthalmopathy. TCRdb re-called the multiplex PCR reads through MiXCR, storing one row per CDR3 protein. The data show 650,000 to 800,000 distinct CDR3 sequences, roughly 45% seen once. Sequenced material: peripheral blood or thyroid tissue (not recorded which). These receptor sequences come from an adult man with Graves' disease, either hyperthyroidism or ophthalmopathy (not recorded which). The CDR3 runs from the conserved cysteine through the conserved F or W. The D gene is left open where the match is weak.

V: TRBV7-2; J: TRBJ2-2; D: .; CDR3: CASSPGRANTGELFF
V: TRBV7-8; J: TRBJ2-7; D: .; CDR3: CASSPTGLPGVQYF
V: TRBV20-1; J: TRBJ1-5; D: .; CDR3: CSASSVVGQPQHF
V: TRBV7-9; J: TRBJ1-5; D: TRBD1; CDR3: CASSLGITGATNQPQHF
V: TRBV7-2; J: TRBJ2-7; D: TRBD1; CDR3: CASSPTGQGNEQYF
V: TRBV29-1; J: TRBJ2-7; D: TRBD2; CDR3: CSVASSGGPNEQYF
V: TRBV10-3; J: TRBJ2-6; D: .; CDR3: CAISESGVRGANVLTF
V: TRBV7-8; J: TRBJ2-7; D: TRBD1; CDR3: CASSLGPLGQTYEQYF
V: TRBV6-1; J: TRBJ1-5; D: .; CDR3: CASSETQPQHF
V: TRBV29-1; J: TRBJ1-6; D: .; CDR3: CSLYASDSPLHF
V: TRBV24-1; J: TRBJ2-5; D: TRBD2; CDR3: CATSDFRTRVGETQYF
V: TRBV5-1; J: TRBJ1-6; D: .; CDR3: CASSLTGPHLGNNSPLHF
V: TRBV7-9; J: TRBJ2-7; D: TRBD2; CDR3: CASRGAGRTYEQYF
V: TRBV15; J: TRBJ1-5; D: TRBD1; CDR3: CATGQGGQPQHF
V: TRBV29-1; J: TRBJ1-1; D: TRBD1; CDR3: CSVRDRGGTEAFF
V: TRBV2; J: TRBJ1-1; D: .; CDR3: CASSVNSPNTEAFF
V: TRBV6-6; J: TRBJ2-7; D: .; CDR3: CASSYSSPQGEQYF
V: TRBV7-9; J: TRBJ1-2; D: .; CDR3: CASSLGTDRYTF
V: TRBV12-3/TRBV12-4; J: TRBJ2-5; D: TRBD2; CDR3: CASSYTSGETQYF
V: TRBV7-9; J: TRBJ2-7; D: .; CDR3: CASSLAGLSRDEQYF
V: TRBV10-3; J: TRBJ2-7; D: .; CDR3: CAISFDRSTYEQYF
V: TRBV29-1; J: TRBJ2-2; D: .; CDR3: CSDGSAGELFF
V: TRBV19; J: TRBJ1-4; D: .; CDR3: CASRGGYEKLFF
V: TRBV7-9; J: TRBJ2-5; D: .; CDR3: CASSPLGQGEAQYF
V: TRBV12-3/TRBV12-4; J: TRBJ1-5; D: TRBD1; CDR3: CASSLGGRGKYQPQHF
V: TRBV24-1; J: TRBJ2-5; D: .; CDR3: CATSDPGHGNTGGKETQYF
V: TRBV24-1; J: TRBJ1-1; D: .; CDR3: CATSRATEAFF